These 29 T cell receptor beta chains originate from one sample sequenced in a study of blood T cells in healthy people across ages. A sample-barcoded 5' primer and a J-beta primer mix were used in a second PCR of roughly 6 to 11 cycles. TCRdb re-analysed the 5' RACE reads in MiXCR, keeping a single row per CDR3 protein. The sample records 1.5 million to 2 million distinct CDR3 sequences, approximately 32% being singletons. The sequenced material came from blood. These receptors came from a woman aged 25-40 years in good health.

The chain links TRBV7-9 to TRBJ1-1, with 7 bases matching TRBD1. Germline V gives CDR1 SEHNR, CDR2 FQNEAQ (reference sequence). V dropped 2 bases and J dropped 1; count of bases not matched to a gene: 4. CDR3 length equals 15 residues. For the CDR3, the DNA is TGTGCCAGCAGCTTATTGACAGGGCAGAACACTGAAGCTTTCTTT. Protein product: CASSLLTGQNTEAFF. The variable domain in full, with the rest retrieved from reference TRBV7-9 and TRBJ1-1, is DTGVSQNPRHKITKRGQNVTFRCDPISEHNRLYWYRQTLGQGPEFLTYFQNEAQLEKSRLLSDRFSAERPKGSFSTLEIQRTEQGDSAMYLCASSLLTGQNTEAFFGQGTRLTVV.

This clonotype was observed many times. The chain links TRBV20-1 to TRBJ2-3; D call uncertain. Trimming took 6 bases from V and 5 from J, leaving 12 bases between them. This CDR3 spans 12 amino acids. The V gene's germline CDR1 is DFQATT and CDR2 SNEGSKA (reference sequence). This CDR3 is CSAFPDQDTQYF. The CDR3 DNA reads as TGCAGTGCGTTCCCCGACCAAGATACGCAGTATTTT.

This clonotype was detected a few times. V usage is TRBV2 and J usage is TRBJ2-7; 8 bases match TRBD1. The CDR3 is made up of 13 amino acids. Germline CDR1 reads SNHLY; CDR2 reads FYNNEI. Trimming removed 7 bases from V and 4 bases from J; junction bases left unmatched: 6. This chain's CDR3 is CASILTGGYEQYF. In DNA form, the CDR3 reads TGTGCCAGCATTCTTACAGGGGGTTACGAGCAGTACTTC.

In this sample, this clonotype turned up a few times. The genes are TRBV4-1 and TRBJ2-5; no definite D call. This CDR3 comprises 14 residues. V lost 0 bases to trimming and J lost 5 bases, with 10 bases between them. Germline V gene lookup returns CDR1 MGHRA and CDR2 YSYEKL. CDR3 nucleotide sequence: TGCGCCAGCAGCCAAGATCCGGGCTTTGAGACCCAGTACTTC. Its translation is CASSQDPGFETQYF.

This clonotype was recorded at least ten times. The J gene is TRBJ2-7, the V gene TRBV20-1; no firm D call. Looked up from germline, CDR1 is DFQATT and CDR2 is SNEGSKA (reference sequence). The CDR3 contains 11 residues. V was clipped by 1 base and J by 3 bases, with 4 bases between them. CDR3 sequence reads: CSARVDYEQYF. DNA for the CDR3: TGCAGTGCTAGAGTCGACTACGAGCAGTACTTC.

The chain is built from TRBV6-6 and TRBJ2-7, with 9 bases identical to TRBD2. This CDR3 contains 16 residues. J lost 3 bases, V lost 2 bases, and 8 bases had no gene match. The germline V gene has CDR1 MNHNY and CDR2 SVGAGI (reference sequence). The CDR3 coding sequence is TGTGCCAGCAGTTACCCGAATATGCGGGAGGGCTACGAGCAGTACTTC. As protein: CASSYPNMREGYEQYF.

The chain links TRBV20-1 to TRBJ1-2; a possible D gene is TRBD1 (6 bases). V was trimmed by 5 bases and J by 0 bases, leaving 16 bases between them. CDR1 and CDR2 (germline): DFQATT, SNEGSKA (reference sequence). The CDR3 is made up of 15 amino acids. For the CDR3, the DNA is TGCAGTGCTCGGGAGAGGACAGCCACTAACTATGGCTACACCTTC. This gives the protein CSARERTATNYGYTF.

The rearrangement joins TRBV2 to TRBJ2-1, with D tentatively TRBD2 (6 bases). CDR3 size: 15 residues. Trimming shortened V by 6 bases and J by 4 bases, and 16 bases separated the two germline ends. CDR1 and CDR2 (germline): SNHLY, FYNNEI. CDR3 sequence reads: CASRQEGLGYNEQFF. CDR3 nucleotides: TGTGCCAGCAGGCAGGAGGGGCTGGGGTACAATGAGCAGTTCTTC.

The chain carries TRBV12-3 or TRBV12-4 and TRBJ2-7, with 8 bases identical to TRBD1. Trimming cost V 3 bases and J 0 bases; bases outside gene matches: 4. The CDR3 runs to 15 residues. The CDR3 DNA reads TGTGCCAGCAGTTTGACAGGGGCCTACTCCTACGAGCAGTACTTC. Amino acid sequence: CASSLTGAYSYEQYF.

This clonotype has just a few counts. The V call is TRBV18, the J call TRBJ1-4; D is unclear. The CDR3 sequence is 16 residues long. V lost 2 bases, J lost 4 bases, and 14 bases lay in between. CDR1 KGHSH and CDR2 LQKENI come from the germline V gene. CDR3 DNA sequence: TGTGCCAGCTCACCAGGATCTGGAGGGCTTAATGAAAAACTGTTTTTT. It translates to CASSPGSGGLNEKLFF.

This rearrangement joins TRBV7-9 to TRBJ1-2, with 7 bases matching TRBD1. With 4 bases clipped from V and 6 bases from J, the junction kept 5 bases outside the gene matches. Germline V gives CDR1 SEHNR, CDR2 FQNEAQ (reference sequence). This CDR3 is 13 amino acids long. The CDR3 bases are TGTGCCAGCAGCTACAACAGGGGCGATGGCTACACCTTC. It is translated as CASSYNRGDGYTF.

CDR3 residues: CSVDSVGAEAFF. Written as DNA, the CDR3 is TGCAGCGTTGACAGTGTAGGGGCTGAAGCTTTCTTT. This sequence joins TRBV29-1 and TRBJ1-1; possibly TRBD1 for D (5 bases). V lost 3 bases and J 6 bases, leaving 11 bases between the germline ends. Germline V lookup: CDR1 SQVTM, CDR2 ANQGSEA. The CDR3 sequence is 12 residues long.

Notes on this clonotype: This could be a read error, since a much larger clone is one nucleotide away. V is TRBV3-1 and J is TRBJ2-3, with TRBD2 matching 10 bases. The CDR3 sequence is 15 residues long. CDR1 is LGHDT and CDR2 is YNNKEL in the germline V gene (reference sequence). CDR3 protein: CASSPRLAGTDAQYF. The CDR3 nucleotides are TGTGCCAGCAGCCCCCGACTAGCGGGCACAGATGCGCAGTATTTT.

The V and J genes are TRBV7-9 and TRBJ2-3; D is undetermined. CDR1 SEHNR and CDR2 FQNEAQ come from the germline V gene (reference sequence). The CDR3 consists of 13 residues. Trimming stripped 6 bases from V and 0 bases from J, with 7 bases between. Here the CDR3 reads CASRPYSTDTQYF. CDR3 DNA: TGTGCCAGCAGGCCATATAGCACAGATACGCAGTATTTT.

The chain combines TRBV6-2 or TRBV6-3 with TRBJ1-5; possibly TRBD1 for D (6 bases). This CDR3 has 15 amino acids. In germline, CDR1 is MNHEY, CDR2 SVGEGT. Trimming cost V 0 bases and J 5 bases, with 11 bases left between them. CDR3 amino acids: CASSYSGGAHQPQHF. The CDR3, as DNA: TGTGCCAGCAGTTACTCTGGGGGGGCTCATCAGCCCCAGCATTTT.

The chain links TRBV12-3 or TRBV12-4 to TRBJ2-5; D perhaps matches TRBD2 (6 bases). The germline V and J ends were trimmed by 1 base and 6 bases, with 15 bases remaining between them. This CDR3 has 15 residues. DNA for the CDR3: TGTGCCAGCAGTTTAGAGGTGGGGGGAGCGCAGACCCAGTACTTC. Its protein is CASSLEVGGAQTQYF.

The chain joins TRBV20-1 to TRBJ2-5; D is possibly TRBD2 (5 bases). Germline V lookup: CDR1 DFQATT, CDR2 SNEGSKA (reference sequence). This CDR3 is built from 11 residues. V lost 6 bases and J lost 5, with 10 bases in between. Here the CDR3 reads CSAGNRETQYF. For the CDR3, the DNA is TGCAGTGCCGGGAACCGGGAGACCCAGTACTTC.

This clonotype was recorded many times. The V call is TRBV7-9, the J call TRBJ2-7; D is tentatively TRBD1 or TRBD2 (5 bases each). Trimming shortened V by 1 base and J by 6 bases, and 10 bases separated the two germline ends. Germline V gives CDR1 SEHNR, CDR2 FQNEAQ (reference sequence). The CDR3 is 13 amino acids. The CDR3 spells CASSLEPGTEQYF. The CDR3 coding sequence is TGTGCCAGCAGCTTAGAGCCGGGGACCGAGCAGTACTTC.

This clonotype was counted once. The V gene is TRBV2, the J gene TRBJ2-7, with D tentatively TRBD2 (5 bases). V was cut by 8 bases and J by 3 bases, with 14 bases left in between. The CDR3 covers 13 residues. Germline V CDR1 and CDR2: SNHLY, FYNNEI. CDR3 bases: TGTGCCAGCGATCTACTCAGCGGCTACGAGCAGTACTTC. It codes for CASDLLSGYEQYF.

On this clonotype itself: A much larger clone sits a single nucleotide away, making a read error possible. This sequence joins TRBV5-4 and TRBJ2-7; 9 nucleotides align to TRBD1. This CDR3 is 14 amino acids long. Germline V gene lookup returns CDR1 SGHNT and CDR2 YYREEE (reference sequence). The CDR3 DNA reads as TGTGCCAGCAGTCGACAGGGGGGCTCCTGCGAGCAGTACTTC. As protein: CASSRQGGSCEQYF.

The rearrangement links TRBV6-6 to TRBJ1-3, with D unresolved. CDR3 length equals 13 residues. The V and J ends lost 7 bases and 0 bases respectively, with 7 bases between them. Germline-derived CDR1 and CDR2 are MNHNY and SVGAGI (reference sequence). The DNA of the CDR3 is TGTGCCAGCACTTATCCCTCTGGAAACACCATATATTTT. This translates into CASTYPSGNTIYF.

This clonotype has just a few counts. The chain recombines TRBV7-7 with TRBJ2-5; D ambiguous. The CDR3 runs 15 residues. Germline CDR1 is SSHAT and CDR2 is FNYEAQ (reference sequence). V was shortened by 3 bases and J by 4 bases, with 15 bases between the two germline ends. The CDR3 bases are TGTGCCAGCAGCTTCTCTTTGGGATCACGAGAGACCCAGTACTTC. Translated: CASSFSLGSRETQYF.

V and J are TRBV12-3 or TRBV12-4 and TRBJ1-4; D may be TRBD1 (5 bases). CDR3 length: 13 amino acids. The V end was cut by 8 bases, the J end by 8 bases, with 15 bases between. In DNA, the CDR3 is TGTGCCAGCGCGATGGGGGTAGGGGAAAAACTGTTTTTT. Protein sequence: CASAMGVGEKLFF.

The CDR3 sequence: CATSPSRGPSYEQYF. DNA of the CDR3: TGTGCCACCAGCCCCTCGAGGGGGCCTTCCTACGAGCAGTACTTC. V usage is TRBV15 and J usage is TRBJ2-7, with 7 bases matching TRBD1. V was clipped by 5 bases and J by 1 base; unmatched bases: 8. The CDR3 is 15 amino acids. The germline V gene encodes CDR1 LNHNV and CDR2 YYDKDF (reference sequence).

This chain links TRBV2 with TRBJ2-5, with D maybe TRBD2 (6 bases). Trimming removed 6 bases from V and 11 bases from J, with 22 bases in between. This CDR3 is 14 amino acids long. Germline loops: CDR1 SNHLY, CDR2 FYNNEI. The CDR3 bases are TGTGCCAGCAGACTAGCCGGATCGACTGGTGAGCAGTACTTC. Translation: CASRLAGSTGEQYF.

This clonotype has just a few counts. This rearrangement joins TRBV7-9 to TRBJ1-2; the match to TRBD1 covers 7 bases. The CDR3 sequence is 12 residues long. Per the germline V gene, CDR1 is SEHNR and CDR2 is FQNEAQ (reference sequence). Trimming removed 11 bases from V and 4 bases from J; junction bases left unmatched: 7. CDR3: CAYVGQPYGYTF. The CDR3 DNA is TGTGCCTATGTGGGACAGCCCTATGGCTACACCTTC.

The V call is TRBV7-3, the J call TRBJ1-2, with 10 positions matching TRBD1. This CDR3 comprises 15 residues. The germline V gene has CDR1 SGHTA and CDR2 FQGTGA. Germline trimming cut 4 bases from V and 3 bases from J; bases unmatched to any gene: 5. CDR3 sequence reads: CASSSWDRGDYGYTF. Written as DNA, the CDR3 is TGTGCCAGCAGCTCCTGGGACAGGGGAGACTATGGCTACACCTTC.

The J gene is TRBJ2-7, the V gene TRBV7-8; 11 nucleotides agree with TRBD1. CDR1 and CDR2 (germline): SGHVS, FQNEAQ. The CDR3 covers 16 residues. The V segment lost 4 bases and the J segment 2 bases; nucleotides outside the gene matches: 7. The CDR3 protein is CASSSPGQGEAYEQYF. CDR3 DNA sequence: TGTGCCAGCAGCTCCCCGGGACAGGGGGAGGCCTACGAGCAGTACTTC.

In its sample, this clonotype was seen a few times. CDR3 DNA: TGTGCCAGCTCACCAGCCCTTAGCACAGATACGCAGTATTTT. It encodes CASSPALSTDTQYF. The chain joins TRBV18 to TRBJ2-3; unclear D gene. Germline-derived CDR1 and CDR2 are KGHSH and LQKENI. CDR3 length: 14 residues. Trimming cost V 2 bases and J 0 bases, with 6 bases left between them. Together with reference TRBV18 and TRBJ2-3, the CDR3 gives the full variable domain: NAGVMQNPRHLVRRRGQEARLRCSPMKGHSHVYWYRQLPEEGLKFMVYLQKENIIDESGMPKERFSAEFPKEGPSILRIQQVVRGDSAAYFCASSPALSTDTQYFGPGTRLTVL.